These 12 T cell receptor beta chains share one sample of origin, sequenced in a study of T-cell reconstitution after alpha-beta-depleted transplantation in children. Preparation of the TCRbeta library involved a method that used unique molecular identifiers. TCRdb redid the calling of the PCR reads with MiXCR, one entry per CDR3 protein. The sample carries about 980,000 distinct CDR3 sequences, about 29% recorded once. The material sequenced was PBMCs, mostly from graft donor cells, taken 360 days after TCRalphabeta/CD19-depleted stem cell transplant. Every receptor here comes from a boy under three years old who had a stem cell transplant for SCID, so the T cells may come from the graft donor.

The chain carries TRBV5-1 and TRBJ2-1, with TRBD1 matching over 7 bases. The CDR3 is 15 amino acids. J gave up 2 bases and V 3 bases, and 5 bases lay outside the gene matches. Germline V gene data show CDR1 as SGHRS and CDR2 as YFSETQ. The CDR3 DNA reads TGCGCCAGCAGCTCCGGACAGGCAGCCTACAATGAGCAGTTCTTC. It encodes CASSSGQAAYNEQFF.

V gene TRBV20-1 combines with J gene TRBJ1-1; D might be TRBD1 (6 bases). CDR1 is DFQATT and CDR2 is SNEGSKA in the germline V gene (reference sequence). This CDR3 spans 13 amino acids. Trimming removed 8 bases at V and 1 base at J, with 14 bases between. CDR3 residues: CSPGRGANTEAFF. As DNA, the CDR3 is TGCAGTCCGGGCAGGGGTGCGAACACTGAAGCTTTCTTT.

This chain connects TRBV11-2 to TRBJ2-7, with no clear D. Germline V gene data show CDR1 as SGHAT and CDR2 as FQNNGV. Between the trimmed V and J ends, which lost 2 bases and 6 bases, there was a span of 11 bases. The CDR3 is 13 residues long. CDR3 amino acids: CASSLTATLEQYF. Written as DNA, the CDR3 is TGTGCCAGCAGCTTAACGGCTACTCTCGAGCAGTACTTC.

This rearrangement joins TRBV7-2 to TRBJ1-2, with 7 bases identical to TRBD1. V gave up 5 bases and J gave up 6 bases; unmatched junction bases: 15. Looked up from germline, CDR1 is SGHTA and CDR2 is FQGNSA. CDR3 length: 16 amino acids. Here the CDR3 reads CASSPNPGQLSDGYTF. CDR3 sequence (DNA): TGTGCCAGCAGCCCAAACCCGGGACAGTTGTCGGATGGCTACACCTTC.

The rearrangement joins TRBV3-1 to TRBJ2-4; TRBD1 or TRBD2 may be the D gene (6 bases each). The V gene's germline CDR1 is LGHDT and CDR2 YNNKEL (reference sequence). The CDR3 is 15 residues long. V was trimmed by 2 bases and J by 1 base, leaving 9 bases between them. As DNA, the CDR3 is TGTGCCAGCAGCCAATTAGGGGGGGCCAAAAACATTCAGTACTTC. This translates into CASSQLGGAKNIQYF.

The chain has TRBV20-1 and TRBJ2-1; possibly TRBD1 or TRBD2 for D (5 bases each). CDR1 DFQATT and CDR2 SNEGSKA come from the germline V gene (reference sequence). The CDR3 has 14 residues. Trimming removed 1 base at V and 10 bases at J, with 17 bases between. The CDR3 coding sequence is TGCAGTGCTAGAGTTAGAGGGGTAGGGAAAGAGCAGTTCTTC. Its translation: CSARVRGVGKEQFF.

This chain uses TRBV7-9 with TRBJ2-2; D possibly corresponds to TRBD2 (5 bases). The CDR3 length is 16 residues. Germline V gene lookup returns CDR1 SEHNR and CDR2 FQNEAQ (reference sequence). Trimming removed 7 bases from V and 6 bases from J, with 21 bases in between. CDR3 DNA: TGTGCCAGCAAGGTGGTTACAGCCGGGGTAGCCGGGGAGCTGTTTTTT. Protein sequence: CASKVVTAGVAGELFF.

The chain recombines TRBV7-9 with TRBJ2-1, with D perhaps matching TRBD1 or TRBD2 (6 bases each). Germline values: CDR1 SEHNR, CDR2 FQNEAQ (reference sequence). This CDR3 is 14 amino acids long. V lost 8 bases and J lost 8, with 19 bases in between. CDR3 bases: TGTGCCAGCCAAAACAGGGAGGCAGGGCATGAGCAGTTCTTC. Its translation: CASQNREAGHEQFF.

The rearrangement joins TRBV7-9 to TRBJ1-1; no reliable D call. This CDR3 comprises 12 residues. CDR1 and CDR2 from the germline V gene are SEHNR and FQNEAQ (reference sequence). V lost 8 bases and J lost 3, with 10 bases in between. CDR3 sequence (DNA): TGTGCCAGCGAGACTCCCGACACTGAAGCTTTCTTT. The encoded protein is CASETPDTEAFF.

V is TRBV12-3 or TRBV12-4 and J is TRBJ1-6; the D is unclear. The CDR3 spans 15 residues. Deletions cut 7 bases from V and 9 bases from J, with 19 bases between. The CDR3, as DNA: TGTGCCAGCAATCCAACCGGGAATATCGCTTCACCCCTCCACTTT. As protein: CASNPTGNIASPLHF.

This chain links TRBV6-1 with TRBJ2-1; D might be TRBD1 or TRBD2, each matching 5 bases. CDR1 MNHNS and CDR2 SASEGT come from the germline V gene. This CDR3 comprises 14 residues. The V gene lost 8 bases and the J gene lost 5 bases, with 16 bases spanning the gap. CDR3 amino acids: CASWTPGLNNEQFF. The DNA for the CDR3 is TGTGCCAGCTGGACCCCGGGGCTAAACAATGAGCAGTTCTTC.

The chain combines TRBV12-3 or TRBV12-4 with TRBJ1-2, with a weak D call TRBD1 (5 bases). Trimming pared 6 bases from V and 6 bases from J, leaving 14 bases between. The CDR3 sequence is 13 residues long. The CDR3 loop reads CASSPRGVNGYTF. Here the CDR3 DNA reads TGTGCCAGCAGCCCCAGAGGGGTAAATGGCTACACCTTC.